The clone carrying this T cell receptor beta chain was picked up a small number of times. Its antigen remains unknown. The data were produced by immunoSEQ multiplex PCR, yet TCRdb's version contains in-frame clones alone and is incomplete. The sample shows about 85,000 clones, 88% of them seen only once. The record originates from a study of identifying expanded T cells in peripheral blood. Study-level points and caveats: Across healthy donors, higher total template counts meant significantly greater roughly two-week count variance. Technical replicates showed 0.9 to 1.5 changed clones; roughly two weeks about 16; four weeks 19.

Sequenced input: blood. The TCR was taken from a person between 18 and 70 years old in good health.

The CDR3 coding sequence is TGCGCCAGCAGCTTGGCCTACCAGAATGGCTACACCTTC. Protein product: CASSLAYQNGYTF. The chain has TRBV5-1 and TRBJ1-2; no firm D call. Germline CDR1 SGHRS, CDR2 YFSETQ. CDR3 length: 13 residues. V lost 0 bases, J lost 6 bases, and 9 bases lay in between.